A selection of T cell receptor beta chains follows, all from one sample in a study of blood T cell repertoires in COVID-19. Sequenced by immunoSEQ multiplex PCR; TCRdb stores in-frame clones only, minus some. The sample lists roughly 190,000 clones; 75% to 80% were seen once. Sample: peripheral blood. The receptors were sampled from a woman between 45 and 60 years old with active or convalescent COVID-19. The CDR3 runs from the conserved cysteine through the conserved F or W. D genes are given only for firm matches. Some rows have no size entry. The others give once, few or many, or a class for an expanded clone.

j_call | v_call | d_call | clone_size | cdr3_aa | cdr3_nt
TRBJ2-7 | TRBV18 | TRBD1 | NA | CASSPTGIYEQYF | TGTGCCAGCTCACCGACAGGGATCTACGAGCAGTACTTC
TRBJ2-4 | TRBV2 | NA | NA | CASSASSTAYIQYF | TGTGCCAGCAGTGCCTCTTCAACAGCCTACATTCAGTACTTC
TRBJ2-1 | TRBV7-2 | NA | NA | CASSFPGANEQFF | TGTGCCAGCAGCTTCCCAGGGGCCAATGAGCAGTTCTTC
TRBJ1-2 | TRBV19 | TRBD1 | NA | CASSISGTGPKGYTF | TGTGCCAGTAGTATCTCCGGGACAGGGCCGAAAGGCTACACCTTC
TRBJ2-7 | TRBV10-3 | NA | NA | CAISEQDYNEQYF | TGTGCCATCAGTGAGCAGGACTACAACGAGCAGTACTTC
TRBJ2-5 | TRBV7-2 | NA | NA | CASSYQPGRGTETQYF | TGTGCCAGCAGCTACCAACCCGGTCGGGGGACGGAGACCCAGTACTTC
TRBJ1-1 | TRBV3-1/TRBV3-2 | TRBD1 | once | CASSLFRGWTEAFF | TGTGCCAGCAGCCTTTTCAGGGGGTGGACTGAAGCTTTCTTT
TRBJ1-2 | TRBV18 | TRBD1 | NA | CASSPPGQGGYGYTF | TGTGCCAGCTCACCACCGGGACAGGGGGGCTATGGCTACACCTTC
TRBJ2-1 | TRBV3-1/TRBV3-2 | TRBD1 | NA | CASRLSLGTGTYNEQFF | TGTGCCAGCAGACTCTCCCTTGGGACAGGGACCTACAATGAGCAGTTCTTC
TRBJ1-1 | TRBV11-2 | TRBD1 | NA | CASSLRQGGDTEAFF | TGTGCCAGCAGCCTCCGACAGGGGGGAGACACTGAAGCTTTCTTT
TRBJ2-1 | TRBV7-9 | TRBD2 | NA | CASSTRTSGRAKNEQFF | TGTGCCAGCAGCACGCGGACTAGCGGGAGGGCCAAGAATGAGCAGTTCTTC
TRBJ2-3 | TRBV7-2 | TRBD2 | NA | CASSLIRLAGDLDTQYF | TGTGCCAGCAGCTTAATCCGACTAGCGGGAGACCTAGATACGCAGTATTTT
TRBJ2-1 | TRBV15 | TRBD2 | few | CATSRDLIGRASNEQFF | TGTGCCACCAGCAGAGATCTGATCGGGAGGGCCTCCAATGAGCAGTTCTTC
TRBJ1-5 | TRBV30 | NA | NA | CAWGGAGTLNQPQHF | TGTGCCTGGGGGGGCGCAGGGACTTTAAATCAGCCCCAGCATTTT
TRBJ1-4 | TRBV9 | TRBD1 | NA | CASSDGQGTNEKLFF | TGTGCCAGCAGCGACGGACAGGGTACTAATGAAAAACTGTTTTTT
TRBJ1-1 | TRBV9 | NA | few | CASSGLSKTGMNTEAFF | TGTGCCAGCAGCGGCTTAAGCAAGACAGGTATGAACACTGAAGCTTTCTTT
TRBJ1-2 | TRBV30 | NA | NA | CAWSRGLGYGYTF | TGTGCCTGGAGTCGGGGTTTGGGCTATGGCTACACCTTC
TRBJ1-5 | TRBV19 | TRBD1 | few | CASSRGTGGNQPQHF | TGTGCCAGTAGTAGGGGAACAGGGGGAAATCAGCCCCAGCATTTT
TRBJ2-1 | TRBV2 | NA | once | CASSVRRPGSYNEQFF | TGTGCCAGCAGTGTAAGGAGGCCGGGGTCCTACAATGAGCAGTTCTTC
TRBJ1-6 | TRBV6-1 | NA | NA | CASSGEGINYNSPLHF | TGTGCCAGCAGTGGAGAGGGTATCAACTATAATTCACCCCTCCACTTT
TRBJ1-5 | TRBV21-1 | NA | NA | CASSKAGEGGPQHF | TGTGCCAGCAGCAAAGCCGGAGAGGGAGGGCCCCAGCATTTT
TRBJ1-6 | TRBV19 | NA | few | CASTPDRSGSPLHF | TGTGCCAGTACCCCCGACAGGTCCGGTTCACCCCTCCACTTT
TRBJ1-1 | TRBV7-8 | TRBD1 | few | CASSPRARGGVNTEAFF | TGTGCCAGCAGCCCGAGGGCAAGAGGGGGCGTGAACACTGAAGCTTTCTTT
TRBJ2-5 | TRBV9 | TRBD2 | NA | CASSPTTSGGADLWETQYF | TGTGCCAGCAGCCCTACGACTAGCGGGGGGGCGGATTTATGGGAGACCCAGTACTTC
TRBJ2-1 | TRBV19 | TRBD2 | NA | CASGPSGNSYNEQFF | TGTGCCAGTGGCCCTAGCGGGAATTCCTACAATGAGCAGTTCTTC
TRBJ2-5 | TRBV7-2 | NA | NA | CASSSQETQYF | TGTGCCAGCAGCTCACAAGAGACCCAGTACTTC
TRBJ1-2 | TRBV29-1 | NA | NA | CSVERQGSGYTF | TGCAGCGTTGAGAGGCAGGGAAGCGGCTACACCTTC
TRBJ2-1 | TRBV28 | NA | NA | CASSLVDRDNNEQFF | TGTGCCAGCAGTTTAGTGGACAGAGACAACAATGAGCAGTTCTTC
TRBJ1-1 | TRBV18 | NA | NA | CASSLYFDTEAFF | TGTGCCAGCTCCCTATATTTCGACACTGAAGCTTTCTTT
TRBJ2-3 | TRBV29-1 | TRBD2 | NA | CSTPSSGSTDTQYF | TGCAGCACTCCCTCTAGCGGGAGCACAGATACGCAGTATTTT
TRBJ2-3 | TRBV4-1 | TRBD1 | once | CASSQESGTGVGTDTQYF | TGCGCCAGCAGCCAAGAGTCTGGGACAGGGGTCGGCACAGATACGCAGTATTTT
TRBJ1-6 | TRBV12-3/TRBV12-4 | NA | NA | CASSLNSTLHF | TGTGCCAGCAGTTTAAACTCAACCCTCCACTTT
TRBJ2-2 | TRBV6-2/TRBV6-3 | NA | NA | CASSLTLGELFF | TGTGCCAGCAGTCTAACTCTCGGGGAGCTGTTTTTT
TRBJ2-5 | TRBV28 | NA | NA | CASGTWVAGQETQYF | TGTGCCAGCGGGACTTGGGTGGCCGGCCAAGAGACCCAGTACTTC
TRBJ1-1 | TRBV6-1 | NA | NA | CASSEYGDMNTEAFF | TGTGCCAGCAGTGAATACGGTGACATGAACACTGAAGCTTTCTTT
TRBJ2-2 | TRBV7-9 | TRBD2 | NA | CASSSDGRGAPSGELFF | TGTGCCAGCAGCTCAGATGGGCGGGGGGCCCCCTCCGGGGAGCTGTTTTTT
TRBJ2-7 | TRBV6-5 | TRBD2 | NA | CATCRGGTAAYEQYF | TGTGCCACATGTCGGGGGGGGACCGCAGCCTACGAGCAGTACTTC
TRBJ2-5 | TRBV23-1 | NA | NA | CASGSQGEQETQYF | TGCGCCAGCGGATCACAGGGAGAGCAAGAGACCCAGTACTTC
TRBJ1-6 | TRBV10-3 | NA | NA | CAISESYSSPLHF | TGTGCCATCAGTGAGTCCTACTCTTCACCCCTCCACTTT
TRBJ2-7 | TRBV4-2 | TRBD2 | few | CASSQVPAGGPTGEQYF | TGTGCCAGCAGCCAAGTACCAGCGGGGGGCCCTACTGGCGAGCAGTACTTC
TRBJ1-2 | TRBV5-6 | TRBD1 | NA | CASERETGLGYTF | TGTGCCAGCGAGAGAGAGACAGGGTTGGGCTACACCTTC
TRBJ2-2 | TRBV7-2 | TRBD2 | NA | CASSLFQGGVGELFF | TGTGCCAGCAGCTTATTCCAGGGAGGGGTCGGGGAGCTGTTTTTT
TRBJ2-5 | TRBV28 | NA | many | CASSPTRTATQETQYF | TGTGCCAGCAGTCCGACCCGGACTGCCACTCAAGAGACCCAGTACTTC
TRBJ2-1 | TRBV5-4 | NA | NA | CASSLTGRPYNEQFF | TGTGCCAGCAGCTTGACAGGGAGACCCTACAATGAGCAGTTCTTC